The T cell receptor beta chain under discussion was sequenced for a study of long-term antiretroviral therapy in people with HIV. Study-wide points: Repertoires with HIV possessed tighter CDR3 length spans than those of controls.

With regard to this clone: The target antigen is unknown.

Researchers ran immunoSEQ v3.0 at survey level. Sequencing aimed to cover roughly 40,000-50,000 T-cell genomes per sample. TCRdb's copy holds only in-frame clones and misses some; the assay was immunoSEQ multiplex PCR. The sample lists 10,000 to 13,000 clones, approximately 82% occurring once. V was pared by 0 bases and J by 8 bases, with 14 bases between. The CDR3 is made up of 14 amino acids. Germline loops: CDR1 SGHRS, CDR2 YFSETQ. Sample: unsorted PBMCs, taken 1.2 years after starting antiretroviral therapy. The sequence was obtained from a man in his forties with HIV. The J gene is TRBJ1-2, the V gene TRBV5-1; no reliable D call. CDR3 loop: CASSLEVSARGYTF. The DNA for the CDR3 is TGCGCCAGCAGCTTGGAGGTCTCAGCGAGGGGCTACACCTTC.